This T cell receptor beta chain originates from a study of T cell responses to AZD1222 COVID-19 vaccine. The assay was immunoSEQ multiplex PCR, and TCRdb's table has in-frame clones only and misses some. The sample carries 160,000 or so clones, 92% recorded once. This CDR3 region has 14 residues. V lost 7 bases and J lost 15; bases outside the gene matches: 15. CDR1 and CDR2 from the germline V gene are SNHLY and FYNNEI. This receptor was obtained from an adult in good health. The genes are TRBV2 and TRBJ2-1; 10 nucleotides agree with TRBD2. The specimen was peripheral blood, collected on day 0 of MenACWY control vaccination. The CDR3 protein is CASMSSASGGRVFF. The CDR3 DNA reads as TGTGCCAGCATGTCGTCGGCTAGCGGGGGAAGGGTGTTCTTC.